This T cell receptor beta chain was sequenced for a study of T-cell memory formation after mild COVID-19. Study-level results: What remained unconfirmed was the SARS-CoV-2 specificity of second-wave clones peaking on day 37. Clones that shrank (day 15 to 85) were balanced CD4/CD8, whereas later expanders leaned CD4+. CD4+ contracting clones were found mainly in CM and EM, and CD8+ ones in EMRA.

Turning to this clonotype: What it recognizes is unknown.

Germline V gene lookup returns CDR1 SGHVS and CDR2 FQNEAQ. Trimming cost V 5 bases and J 7 bases; bases outside gene matches: 7. This CDR3 has 15 amino acids. Amplification by 5'RACE using constant-segment primers produced TCR alpha and TCR beta cDNA libraries that carried sample barcodes and UMIs. TCRdb re-derived calls from the 5' RACE reads in MiXCR, one entry per CDR3 protein. This table holds around 440,000 distinct CDR3 sequences, over 15% found once. The chain combines TRBV7-8 with TRBJ2-1; the match to TRBD2 covers 11 bases. This receptor was identified in an adult woman who had mild COVID-19 (a few samples of this study predate the infection). Cell type and time point are not known. The material sequenced was PBMCs or a T cell subset sorted from them (not recorded which). The CDR3 bases are TGTGCCAGCAGCGATAGCGGGAGGGCCAGAAATGAGCAGTTCTTC. It translates to CASSDSGRARNEQFF.